This TCR beta chain comes out of a study of blood T cell repertoires in COVID-19. Assay used: immunoSEQ multiplex PCR; TCRdb lists only in-frame clones, some missing. The repertoire holds a few hundred thousand clones, about 90% seen once, with 2% to 3% in the top ten. V was cut by 7 bases and J by 2 bases, with 18 bases left in between. The CDR3 is 16 residues long. Germline V CDR1 and CDR2: SNHLY, FYNNEI. This chain links TRBV2 with TRBJ1-5; no clear D. Sequencing input: peripheral blood. This sequence originates from a woman in her 50s with acute or convalescent COVID-19. DNA for the CDR3: TGTGCCAGCACCATCAGTTTGGGGAGAGGCAATCAGCCCCAGCATTTT. The encoded protein is CASTISLGRGNQPQHF.